The 18 T cell receptor beta chains below come from one sample, sequenced in a study of blood T cell repertoires in COVID-19 (dated by TCRdb to about 2020). Libraries were made using the immunoSEQ multiplex PCR assay. Here the immuneACCESS table is served through TCRdb, limited to in-frame sequences with V and J called. Missing clones are a known gap in these copies; in checked studies unresolved V genes cover under half, and the rest lacks a known reason. This sample holds roughly 350,000 clones; around 87% were observed only once. The ten largest clones take up about 10% of the sample. The sequenced sample consisted of peripheral blood. The origin of the receptors is a woman between 25 and 40 years old with COVID-19, enrolled during active disease.

The chain couples TRBV7-2 to TRBJ2-3; possible D gene TRBD2, 6 bases. This CDR3 comprises 15 residues. Trimming removed 4 bases at V and 4 bases at J, with 15 bases between. CDR1 SGHTA and CDR2 FQGNSA come from the germline V gene. Here the CDR3 DNA reads TGTGCCAGCAGCTGGGACTTCGGCCGTTCAGATACGCAGTATTTT. This sequence encodes CASSWDFGRSDTQYF.

This clone was observed a few times. V is TRBV20-1 and J is TRBJ2-1; no clear D. Germline CDR1 and CDR2: DFQATT and SNEGSKA (reference sequence). V lost 0 bases, J lost 9 bases, and 6 bases lay in between. This CDR3 is built from 11 residues. CDR3 coding DNA: TGCAGTGCTAGAGAGAACGGTGAGCAGTTCTTC. Amino acids: CSARENGEQFF.

The chain recombines TRBV28 with TRBJ2-3; 7 bases map to TRBD2. Per germline, CDR1 MDHEN and CDR2 SYDVKM. This CDR3 region has 16 residues. Trimming took 4 bases from V and 4 from J; bases not matched to a gene: 11. Here the CDR3 DNA reads TGTGCCAGCAGTTCTACCACCGGGACTATGCCAGATACGCAGTATTTT. This encodes CASSSTTGTMPDTQYF.

Only one count was recorded for this clone. The J gene is TRBJ2-3, the V gene TRBV11-2; D gene uncertain. CDR1 and CDR2 from the germline V gene are SGHAT and FQNNGV. V gave up 1 base and J gave up 0 bases, with 8 bases separating them. This CDR3 comprises 15 residues. The chain's CDR3 is CASSLGTTSTDTQYF. CDR3 nucleotides: TGTGCCAGCAGCTTAGGCACGACTAGCACAGATACGCAGTATTTT.

In DNA, the CDR3 is TGTGCCAGCAGCCCGAGAGGGCTATATAGAAATTCACCCCTCCACTTT. Its translation is CASSPRGLYRNSPLHF. The chain joins TRBV2 to TRBJ1-6; D gene uncertain. CDR1 and CDR2 (germline): SNHLY, FYNNEI. The CDR3 loop spans 16 amino acids. Trimming left V 6 bases short and J 7 bases short, with 19 bases between.

A remark on this clone: The sample has other DNA sequences that encode this CDR3 too. The gene calls are TRBV13 and TRBJ2-6, with 8 nucleotides matching TRBD1. V dropped 0 bases and J dropped 0; count of bases not matched to a gene: 10. CDR3 length equals 20 residues. Germline-derived CDR1 and CDR2 are PRHDT and FYEKMQ (reference sequence). CDR3 sequence: CASSLGPPGQASSGANVLTF. CDR3 DNA: TGTGCCAGCAGCTTAGGACCCCCGGGACAGGCAAGCTCTGGGGCCAACGTCCTGACTTTC.

This chain uses TRBV19 with TRBJ1-3; D is undetermined. Germline assignment: CDR1 LNHDA and CDR2 SQIVND (reference sequence). V lost 4 bases and J 0 bases, leaving 13 bases between the germline ends. The CDR3 covers 16 residues. In DNA form, the CDR3 reads TGTGCCAGTAGTAACTCTATGGTCCCCTCTGGAAACACCATATATTTT. Amino acid sequence: CASSNSMVPSGNTIYF.

The chain combines TRBV10-3 with TRBJ2-3, with 9 bases matching TRBD1. This CDR3 is built from 15 residues. The germline CDR1 and CDR2 sequences are ENHRY and SYGVKD. Losses at the gene ends were 2 bases for V and 7 bases for J; bases not matched to a gene: 7. Here the CDR3 DNA reads TGTGCCATCAGTGAGATACAGGGGGCCGCGTATACGCAGTATTTT. This gives the protein CAISEIQGAAYTQYF.

The chain employs TRBV1 and TRBJ2-2; TRBD2, the D gene given by the table, was not confirmed from the DNA. TRBV1 is reported as a pseudogene. The CDR3 loop spans 19 amino acids. The CDR3 coding sequence is TGCACCAGCAGCCTCACGATAGCGGGAGGGCCTCCGTACACCGGGGAGCTGTTTTTT. This sequence encodes CTSSLTIAGGPPYTGELFF.

The chain has TRBV4-1 and TRBJ2-2; 8 bases fit TRBD1. Germline V gene lookup returns CDR1 MGHRA and CDR2 YSYEKL. Trimming removed 2 bases from V and 5 bases from J; junction bases left unmatched: 19. There are 20 residues in the CDR3. The CDR3: CASSQRGMVVQGARTGELFF. The DNA of the CDR3 is TGCGCCAGCAGCCAACGGGGAATGGTCGTTCAGGGGGCGCGGACCGGGGAGCTGTTTTTT.

This chain connects TRBV27 to TRBJ2-1; possibly TRBD1 for D (6 bases). Germline CDR1 is MNHEY and CDR2 is SMNVEV (reference sequence). The CDR3 covers 14 residues. The V end was cut by 8 bases, the J end by 5 bases, with 16 bases between. The CDR3 sequence: CASFGQSNDNEQFF. For the CDR3, the DNA is TGTGCCAGCTTCGGACAGTCGAACGACAATGAGCAGTTCTTC.

The rearrangement links TRBV6-5 to TRBJ1-1; D might be TRBD1 (6 bases). CDR1 and CDR2 (germline): MNHEY, SVGAGI. This CDR3 spans 15 amino acids. V lost 0 bases, J lost 1 base, and 9 bases lay in between. The CDR3 here is CASSYSIGGNTEAFF. The CDR3 bases are TGTGCCAGCAGTTACTCGATAGGGGGGAACACTGAAGCTTTCTTT.

The rearrangement links TRBV3-1 (or the pseudogene TRBV3-2) to TRBJ1-6; TRBD1 aligns across 7 bases. From germline, CDR1 is LGHDT and CDR2 YNNKEL (reference sequence). V shed 3 bases and J 9 bases; nucleotides not matched to a gene: 5. This CDR3 region has 14 residues. CDR3 loop: CASSQLGQSSPLHF. DNA for the CDR3: TGTGCCAGCAGCCAGCTGGGACAGAGTTCACCCCTCCACTTT.

The chain has TRBV2 and TRBJ2-1; TRBD1 might be the D (6 bases). Germline CDR1 and CDR2: SNHLY and FYNNEI. The CDR3 is 12 amino acids. V was trimmed by 11 bases and J by 1 base, leaving 9 bases between them. CDR3 loop: CAGQGSYNEQFF. The DNA of the CDR3 is TGTGCCGGTCAGGGGTCCTACAATGAGCAGTTCTTC. The full variable domain, its missing parts supplied by reference TRBV2 and TRBJ2-1, is EPEVTQTPSHQVTQMGQEVILRCVPISNHLYFYWYRQILGQKVEFLVSFYNNEISEKSEIFDDQFSVERPDGSNFTLKIRSTKLEDSAMYFCAGQGSYNEQFFGPGTRLTVL.

V and J are TRBV30 and TRBJ2-5; D not certain. The ends were cut back, 2 bases at V and 4 bases at J, with 5 bases in the middle. The CDR3 runs to 11 residues. Germline V lookup: CDR1 GTSNPN, CDR2 SVGIG (reference sequence). The CDR3 here is CAWSRSETQYF. The DNA for the CDR3 is TGTGCCTGGAGTCGGTCAGAGACCCAGTACTTC.

The rearrangement uses TRBV6-5 and TRBJ2-3; 8 nucleotides line up with TRBD2. V shed 6 bases and J 3 bases; nucleotides not matched to a gene: 8. The CDR3 extends over 15 amino acids. CDR1 and CDR2 (germline): MNHEY, SVGAGI. The CDR3 is CASRVGTSGTDTQYF. DNA for the CDR3: TGTGCCAGCAGAGTGGGAACTAGCGGAACAGATACGCAGTATTTT.

The rearrangement links TRBV6-5 to TRBJ2-3, with 10 positions matching TRBD2. J was trimmed by 2 bases and V by 0 bases; bases with no gene match: 2. Germline values: CDR1 MNHEY, CDR2 SVGAGI. The CDR3 is 16 amino acids. CDR3 coding DNA: TGTGCCAGCAGTTACTCAGCGGGAGGGCTCACAGATACGCAGTATTTT. This codes for CASSYSAGGLTDTQYF.

The V and J genes are TRBV4-3 and TRBJ1-2, with TRBD1 matching over 9 bases. This CDR3 contains 13 residues. Germline CDR1 LGHNA, CDR2 YSLEER. The V and J ends lost 4 bases and 7 bases, in that order; junction bases with no gene match: 4. CDR3 loop: CASSPYRGLGYTF. CDR3 DNA: TGCGCCAGCAGCCCCTACAGGGGGCTTGGCTACACCTTC.